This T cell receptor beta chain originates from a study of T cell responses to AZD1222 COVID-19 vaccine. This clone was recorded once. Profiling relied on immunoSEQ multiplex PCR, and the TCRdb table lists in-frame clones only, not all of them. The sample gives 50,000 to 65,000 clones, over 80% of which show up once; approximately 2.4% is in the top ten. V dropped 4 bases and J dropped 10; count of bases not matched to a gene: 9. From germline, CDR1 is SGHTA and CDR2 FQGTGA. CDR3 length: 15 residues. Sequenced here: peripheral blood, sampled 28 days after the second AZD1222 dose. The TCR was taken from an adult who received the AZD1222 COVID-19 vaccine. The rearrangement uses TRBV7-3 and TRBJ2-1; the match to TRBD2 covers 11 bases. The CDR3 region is CASSSPGTSGGEQFF. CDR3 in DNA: TGTGCCAGCAGCTCACCCGGGACTAGCGGAGGGGAGCAGTTCTTC.